The 15 T cell receptor beta chains in this list originate from one sample, sequenced in a study of T cells after yellow fever vaccination. TCRdb reanalysed the 5' RACE reads using MiXCR and keeps one entry per CDR3 protein. The sample carries 250,000 to 350,000 distinct CDR3 sequences, approximately 4.5% recorded once. Sample: PBMCs, taken 15 days after the yellow fever booster vaccination. These receptors all stem from a man aged 18 to 35 who received the YFV17D yellow fever vaccine.

The chain joins TRBV11-2 to TRBJ2-3, with 8 bases aligning to TRBD1. V shed 8 bases and J 6 bases; nucleotides not matched to a gene: 13. CDR3 length: 15 amino acids. CDR1 is SGHAT, CDR2 FQNNGV, per germline. CDR3 region: CASRPQGGTIDTQYF. CDR3 nucleotide sequence: TGTGCCAGCCGCCCACAGGGGGGTACCATCGATACGCAGTATTTT.

This clonotype was recorded a few times. The chain has TRBV11-2 and TRBJ2-5; TRBD1 matches 9 bases. Germline loops: CDR1 SGHAT, CDR2 FQNNGV. The CDR3 extends over 15 amino acids. V lost 5 bases, J lost 4 bases, and 8 bases stayed unmatched. Here the CDR3 reads CASSIHTGQGETQYF. CDR3 coding DNA: TGTGCCAGCAGCATCCATACGGGACAGGGAGAGACCCAGTACTTC.

This clonotype showed up just a few times. The V call is TRBV30, the J call TRBJ1-6, with D hard to call. The CDR3 contains 11 residues. The germline CDR1 and CDR2 sequences are GTSNPN and SVGIG (reference sequence). V lost 0 bases, J lost 10 bases, and 4 bases lay in between. CDR3 bases: TGTGCCTGGAGTGTAGGCTCACCCCTCCACTTT. As protein: CAWSVGSPLHF.

This clonotype was observed at least ten times. J is TRBJ1-2 and V is TRBV7-2; no clear D gene. The V end was cut by 1 base, the J end by 5 bases, with 14 bases between. The CDR3 spans 15 residues. Per the germline V gene, CDR1 is SGHTA and CDR2 is FQGNSA. CDR3 nucleotides: TGTGCCAGCAGCTTAGTCGGAGGTAAAGAGTATGGCTACACCTTC. Amino acids: CASSLVGGKEYGYTF.

This clonotype was recorded many times. V is TRBV7-6 and J is TRBJ2-5, with 15 bases matching TRBD2. The V and J ends lost 9 bases and 0 bases, in that order; junction bases with no gene match: 8. Germline-derived CDR1 and CDR2 are SGHVS and FNYEAQ. The CDR3 extends over 17 amino acids. DNA for the CDR3: TGTGCCAGTACAAGGGGACTAGCGGGGGGATACCAAGAGACCCAGTACTTC. This encodes CASTRGLAGGYQETQYF.

This clonotype was counted only a few times. The chain employs TRBV7-9 and TRBJ1-2, with D possibly matching TRBD1 (5 bases). CDR1 and CDR2 from the germline V gene are SEHNR and FQNEAQ (reference sequence). The CDR3 loop spans 15 amino acids. V shed 0 bases and J shed 8 bases, with 16 bases lying between them. The CDR3 coding sequence is TGTGCCAGCAGCTTAGCGCGGAGGGGAGGTGACGGCTACACCTTC. Protein sequence: CASSLARRGGDGYTF.

The genes are TRBV20-1 and TRBJ1-4; no firm D call. Trimming shortened V by 3 bases and J by 8 bases, and 13 bases separated the two germline ends. The CDR3 extends over 13 amino acids. Germline V gene lookup returns CDR1 DFQATT and CDR2 SNEGSKA (reference sequence). The CDR3, as DNA: TGCAGTGCTAGTAACACCTGGCCCGAAAAACTGTTTTTT. It codes for CSASNTWPEKLFF.

J is TRBJ2-1 and V is TRBV3-1; 13 bases align to TRBD2. Trimming at V came to 4 bases and at J to 0 bases, leaving 9 bases not matched to a gene. Germline CDR1 is LGHDT and CDR2 is YNNKEL (reference sequence). The CDR3 runs to 19 residues. CDR3 region: CASSLWTSGGPSSYNEQFF. CDR3 DNA: TGTGCCAGCAGCCTTTGGACTAGCGGGGGTCCAAGCTCCTACAATGAGCAGTTCTTC.

This rearrangement joins TRBV12-3 or TRBV12-4 to TRBJ2-7; 8 nucleotides match TRBD1. V lost 5 bases, J lost 6 bases, and 12 bases stayed unmatched. This CDR3 spans 15 amino acids. The CDR3 DNA is TGTGCCAGCAGTCCGACAGGGGCCTCCTCCAGCGAGCAGTACGTC. This gives the protein CASSPTGASSSEQYV.

This clonotype was recorded at least ten times. V is TRBV20-1 and J is TRBJ2-7; D may be TRBD2 (6 bases). The CDR3 spans 14 residues. Germline lookup yields CDR1 DFQATT and CDR2 SNEGSKA (reference sequence). Trimming took off 2 bases at V and 7 bases at J, with 18 bases between the two ends. Here the CDR3 DNA reads TGCAGTGCTAGAATGATAGCGGTATCGTGGGAGCAGTACGTC. As protein: CSARMIAVSWEQYV.

The J gene is TRBJ1-4, the V gene TRBV6-5; D is ambiguous. The CDR3 loop spans 16 amino acids. Trimming cost V 0 bases and J 0 bases, with 8 bases left between them. CDR1 and CDR2 from the germline V gene are MNHEY and SVGAGI. CDR3 sequence: CASSYSFGATNEKLFF. The CDR3 DNA reads TGTGCCAGCAGTTACTCGTTCGGAGCAACTAATGAAAAACTGTTTTTT.

The chain links TRBV30 to TRBJ1-1; 8 nucleotides align to TRBD1. From germline, CDR1 is GTSNPN and CDR2 SVGIG (reference sequence). The CDR3 covers 14 residues. After removal of 5 bases from V and 1 base from J, the junction contained 6 bases not matched to a gene. CDR3 residues: CAWEWGTGNTEAFF. CDR3 DNA: TGTGCCTGGGAGTGGGGGACAGGGAACACTGAAGCTTTCTTT. The complete variable domain, with remaining parts taken from reference TRBV30 and TRBJ1-1, reads SQTIHQWPATLVQPVGSPLSLECTVEGTSNPNLYWYRQAAGRGLQLLFYSVGIGQISSEVPQNLSASRPQDRQFILSSKKLLLSDSGFYLCAWEWGTGNTEAFFGQGTRLTVV.

There are many counts of this clonotype. The genes are TRBV6-2 or TRBV6-3 and TRBJ2-5; D possibly corresponds to TRBD1 (5 bases). The CDR3 extends over 11 amino acids. Germline CDR1 is MNHEY and CDR2 is SVGEGT. Trimming shortened V by 7 bases and J by 4 bases, and 7 bases separated the two germline ends. In DNA, the CDR3 is TGTGCCAGCACAGGGTCAGAGACCCAGTACTTC. This sequence encodes CASTGSETQYF.

This clonotype was observed a handful of times. J is TRBJ2-6 and V is TRBV5-1; D is ambiguous. Germline-derived CDR1 and CDR2 are SGHRS and YFSETQ. Trimming stripped 4 bases from V and 3 bases from J, with 11 bases between. This CDR3 contains 15 residues. The CDR3 loop is CASSPRADGANVLTF. The CDR3 DNA reads as TGCGCCAGCAGCCCCCGAGCCGATGGGGCCAACGTCCTGACTTTC.

This clonotype was seen a few times. The J gene is TRBJ2-2, the V gene TRBV4-3; D is undetermined. There are 14 residues in the CDR3. From germline, CDR1 is LGHNA and CDR2 YSLEER. Trimming removed 0 bases at V and 5 bases at J, with 7 bases between. In DNA form, the CDR3 reads TGCGCCAGCAGCCAAGAGGCCGGTACCGGGGAGCTGTTTTTT. Encoded protein: CASSQEAGTGELFF.